Presented here are 20 T cell receptor beta chains from one specimen sequenced in a study of blood T cell repertoires in COVID-19. Profiling relied on immunoSEQ multiplex PCR, and the TCRdb table lists in-frame clones only, not all of them. The repertoire holds roughly 96,000 clones, with about 80% as singletons. The sequenced sample was peripheral blood. The receptors were gathered from a man between 60 and 75 years old with acute or convalescent COVID-19.

The CDR3 coding sequence is TGTGCCAGCTCACCTCTTACAGGGGGTGGAGATGAAGCTTTCTTT. This codes for CASSPLTGGGDEAFF. The V call is TRBV18, the J call TRBJ1-1, with 8 positions matching TRBD1. J gave up 7 bases and V 3 bases, and 10 bases lay outside the gene matches. The germline V gene encodes CDR1 KGHSH and CDR2 LQKENI. This CDR3 region has 15 residues.

The V call is TRBV5-6, the J call TRBJ1-3, with 7 bases that match TRBD1. The CDR3 has 14 amino acids. Germline V gene lookup returns CDR1 SGHDT and CDR2 YYEEEE. The J segment lost 4 bases and the V segment lost 4 bases, leaving 5 bases of the junction unmatched. The CDR3 sequence: CASSPGGFGNTIYF. CDR3 DNA sequence: TGTGCCAGCAGCCCAGGGGGGTTCGGAAACACCATATATTTT.

The gene calls are TRBV29-1 and TRBJ1-3, with D unresolved. Germline CDR1 SQVTM, CDR2 ANQGSEA. This CDR3 region has 16 residues. Trimming took off 5 bases at V and 0 bases at J, with 17 bases between the two ends. This CDR3 is CSVSNTYSFSGNTIYF. In DNA form, the CDR3 reads TGCAGCGTTTCTAATACTTACAGCTTCTCTGGAAACACCATATATTTT.

The chain has TRBV3-1 (or the pseudogene TRBV3-2) and TRBJ1-3; D is uncertain. The CDR3 contains 17 residues. Germline V gene sequence: CDR1 LGHDT, CDR2 YNNKEL (reference sequence). The V and J ends lost 1 base and 0 bases respectively, with 13 bases between them. The CDR3 nucleotides read TGTGCCAGCAGCCAAGGCCCGGTCGTTCGCTCTGGAAACACCATATATTTT. Translation gives CASSQGPVVRSGNTIYF.

This clone has only a few counts. V is TRBV5-1 and J is TRBJ1-1; D is possibly TRBD1 (5 bases). Germline V CDR1 and CDR2: SGHRS, YFSETQ. The germline V and J ends were trimmed by 4 bases and 2 bases, with 9 bases remaining between them. CDR3 length equals 13 residues. The CDR3 loop is CASSKTVNTEAFF. CDR3 nucleotides: TGCGCCAGCAGCAAGACAGTAAACACTGAAGCTTTCTTT.

V usage is TRBV25-1 and J usage is TRBJ2-7; maybe TRBD2 (6 bases). This CDR3 has 13 residues. Germline V CDR1 and CDR2: MGHDK, SYGVNS. The germline V and J ends were trimmed by 6 bases and 1 base, with 10 bases remaining between them. The CDR3 DNA is TGTGCCAGCAGAGCGGCGGGATCCTACGAGCAGTACGTC. Encoded protein: CASRAAGSYEQYV.

This clone was seen a single time. The V call is TRBV5-1, the J call TRBJ2-5; 7 bases line up with TRBD2. The germline CDR1 and CDR2 sequences are SGHRS and YFSETQ. The CDR3 spans 15 residues. V gave up 7 bases and J gave up 10 bases; unmatched junction bases: 19. CDR3 nucleotides: TGCGCCAGCTTACCGACGGTGGGGGGGAGTATGGACCAGTACTTC. Translating gives CASLPTVGGSMDQYF.

The chain joins TRBV29-1 to TRBJ1-1; D perhaps matches TRBD1 (5 bases). With 8 bases removed from V and 1 base from J, the gap between germline ends came to 11 bases. Per germline, CDR1 SQVTM and CDR2 ANQGSEA. The CDR3 totals 12 residues. In nucleotides, the CDR3 is TGCAGCTTTTCAGGGTCGAACACTGAAGCTTTCTTT. The encoded protein is CSFSGSNTEAFF.

V usage is TRBV15 and J usage is TRBJ1-1, with D possibly TRBD1 on 5 matching bases. CDR1 LNHNV and CDR2 YYDKDF come from the germline V gene (reference sequence). Trimming removed 5 bases from V and 4 bases from J, with 17 bases in between. The CDR3 has 15 residues. CDR3 in amino acids: CATSPGIGASTEAFF. In DNA, the CDR3 is TGTGCCACCAGCCCAGGGATAGGGGCTAGCACTGAAGCTTTCTTT.

The CDR3 here is CASSPLQGSNQPQHF. The CDR3, as DNA: TGTGCCAGCAGCCCGCTTCAGGGGAGCAATCAGCCCCAGCATTTT. The rearrangement links TRBV5-5 to TRBJ1-5, with a possible D match to TRBD1 (6 bases). This CDR3 region has 15 residues. The V end was cut by 4 bases, the J end by 1 base, with 12 bases between. The germline CDR1 and CDR2 sequences are SGHKS and YYEKEE (reference sequence).

The rearrangement joins TRBV19 to TRBJ1-5; TRBD1 matches at 7 bases. CDR1 LNHDA and CDR2 SQIVND come from the germline V gene (reference sequence). The ends lost 8 bases at V and 7 bases at J; junction bases unmatched: 11. The CDR3 extends over 14 amino acids. The CDR3: CASQAPQGNQPQHF. The DNA for the CDR3 is TGTGCCAGTCAAGCCCCACAGGGGAACCAGCCCCAGCATTTT.

This sequence joins TRBV5-4 and TRBJ1-1, with 9 bases fitting TRBD1. V lost 4 bases to trimming and J lost 1 base; unmatched junction nucleotides: 5. This CDR3 has 15 residues. CDR1 is SGHNT and CDR2 is YYREEE in the germline V gene (reference sequence). The CDR3 here is CASSKGQGTNTEAFF. Here the CDR3 DNA reads TGTGCCAGCAGCAAGGGACAGGGCACGAACACTGAAGCTTTCTTT.

This chain joins TRBV30 and TRBJ1-4; D perhaps matches TRBD1 (5 bases). Trimming pared 4 bases from V and 8 bases from J, leaving 11 bases between. This CDR3 has 12 residues. Per germline, CDR1 GTSNPN and CDR2 SVGIG (reference sequence). CDR3 loop: CAWNSGGEKLFF. The DNA for the CDR3 is TGTGCCTGGAACAGCGGGGGAGAAAAACTGTTTTTT. Together with reference TRBV30 and TRBJ1-4, the CDR3 gives the full variable domain: SQTIHQWPATLVQPVGSPLSLECTVEGTSNPNLYWYRQAAGRGLQLLFYSVGIGQISSEVPQNLSASRPQDRQFILSSKKLLLSDSGFYLCAWNSGGEKLFFGSGTQLSVL.

This chain joins TRBV5-6 and TRBJ1-1; maybe TRBD1 (5 bases). The CDR3 covers 13 residues. In germline, CDR1 is SGHDT, CDR2 YYEEEE. Deletions cut 1 base from V and 4 bases from J, with 8 bases between. CDR3 region: CASSLNRGTEAFF. In nucleotides, the CDR3 is TGTGCCAGCAGCTTGAATAGGGGCACTGAAGCTTTCTTT.

The rearrangement uses TRBV11-3 and TRBJ1-1; D uncertain. Trimming cost V 5 bases and J 4 bases, with 11 bases left between them. This CDR3 contains 13 residues. From germline, CDR1 is SGHNT and CDR2 YENEEA. The CDR3 loop reads CASSGPGSTEAFF. CDR3 in DNA: TGTGCCAGCAGCGGGCCGGGGAGCACTGAAGCTTTCTTT. Together with reference TRBV11-3 and TRBJ1-1, the CDR3 gives the full variable domain: EAGVVQSPRYKIIEKKQPVAFWCNPISGHNTLYWYLQNLGQGPELLIRYENEEAVDDSQLPKDRFSAERLKGVDSTLKIQPAELGDSAVYLCASSGPGSTEAFFGQGTRLTVV.

The chain uses TRBV6-1 and TRBJ2-7, with D maybe TRBD2 (5 bases). The V and J ends lost 2 bases and 3 bases respectively, with 11 bases between them. In germline, CDR1 is MNHNS, CDR2 SASEGT. The CDR3 sequence is 14 residues long. CDR3 sequence (DNA): TGTGCCAGCAGTGAAAGGGTCACTAGCTACGAGCAGTACTTC. This gives the protein CASSERVTSYEQYF.

The chain is built from TRBV18 and TRBJ1-2, with a weak D call TRBD1 (6 bases). V lost 3 bases to trimming and J lost 0 bases, with 14 bases between them. This CDR3 is built from 16 residues. Germline V gene data show CDR1 as KGHSH and CDR2 as LQKENI. The CDR3 loop reads CASSPGAAMPNYGYTF. The CDR3 DNA reads as TGTGCCAGCTCACCGGGGGCAGCAATGCCTAACTATGGCTACACCTTC.

The genes are TRBV21-1 and TRBJ1-2; the table's D call TRBD1 went unverified against the DNA. TRBV21-1 is reported as a pseudogene. The CDR3 totals 13 residues. In nucleotides, the CDR3 is TGTGCCAGCAGCACGACAGATCTTGGTGGCTACACCTTC. Translation gives CASSTTDLGGYTF.

The chain recombines TRBV23-1 with TRBJ2-7, with 7 bases identical to TRBD1. TRBV23-1 belongs to the ORF category, with a function that is uncertain. V trimming: 6 bases; J trimming: 3 bases; junction bases outside the gene matches: 20. The CDR3 sequence is 18 residues long. CDR3 region: CASRINTGTGVMGYEQYV. CDR3 DNA sequence: TGCGCCAGCAGAATTAATACGGGTACAGGGGTGATGGGCTACGAGCAGTACGTC.

The chain recombines TRBV18 with TRBJ1-1; TRBD1 matches 7 bases. The CDR3 spans 16 residues. Looked up from germline, CDR1 is KGHSH and CDR2 is LQKENI. V trimming: 4 bases; J trimming: 5 bases; junction bases outside the gene matches: 13. This CDR3 reads CASSLSGPGTATEAFF. The CDR3 DNA reads as TGTGCCAGCTCACTTTCCGGACCTGGGACAGCGACTGAAGCTTTCTTT.